This TCR beta chain was documented in a study of blood T cells in healthy people across ages (dated by TCRdb to the mid-2010s). Regarding the research as a whole: In model experiments, roughly one uniquely barcoded TCR beta cDNA molecule per two T cells was captured by template switching. Using deep sequencing normalized with unique cDNA molecular identifiers, the study measured how TCR beta repertoire diversity changes with age. Donors were grouped into four age groups: young (average 16 years), middle-aged (roughly 37), aged (around 60) and long-lived (about 82). To avoid experimental bias, donors of different ages were randomly spread across the sequencing lanes. Two additional independent replicas of 1 million unique cDNA reads from the same blood draw were analyzed for two donors (one aged 18 to 30 and one aged 80 or older). Results the study describes overall, beyond this receptor: Estimates of total diversity based on one million sequenced T cells were considered lower bounds and underestimates. As age increased, observed TCR beta diversity per million T cells dropped in a roughly linear way, and a significant reduction was already evident by age approximately 40. Because profiling used bulk unsorted PBMCs, naive and antigen-experienced compartments could not be compared conclusively. Compared with the aged group, more naive CD4+ T cells, fewer expanded clones and increased TCR diversity were shown by the long-lived group, suggesting age selection. Donor CMV infection status was unknown, potentially confounding age-related changes in expanded clonotypes. The percentage of naive T cells measured by flow cytometry correlated strongly with observed TCR beta diversity.

On this clonotype: This clone's antigen is unknown. No quality values exist for individual bases; no much larger clone is one base distant.

Libraries were made using 5' RACE. Sequencer: Illumina HiSeq 2500. The second PCR ran for roughly 6 to 11 cycles and used a J-beta primer mix along with a sample-barcoded 5' primer. Each TCR beta cDNA molecule received a unique molecular identifier from a template-switch 5' adaptor carrying 12 random nucleotides. Each sample yielded at least 2.5 million CDR3-containing paired-end reads. All of the RNA was converted into first-strand cDNA using the Mint cDNA synthesis kit, with a TRBC-specific oligonucleotide serving as the primer. Following uracil-DNA glycosylase treatment, a first 18-cycle PCR with universal primers M1SS and BC2_uni_R was performed on all cDNA. In the authors' own workflow: For normalization, 1 million high-quality reads, each with a distinct molecular identifier, were randomly selected from each sample. Instead of being binned into consensus sequences, reads with shared molecular identifiers were discarded. MiTCR, set to a Q25 quality threshold and the strictest error-elimination algorithm, was used for CDR3 identification, clonotype clustering and error correction. A nonparametric unseen species model with Euler transformation was used to estimate lower-bound total TCR beta diversity. TCRdb reprocessing: public reads trimmed at Q25 with fastp, clones called with MiXCR, in-frame beta chains kept. Duplicate CDR3 protein sequences are folded into a single record with the most common DNA and genes. The authors' filters were not applied to this entry. For this sample the table gives hundreds of thousands of distinct CDR3 sequences, of which about 36% were detected only once. 10% to 15% of the sample is held by the ten biggest clonotypes.

The approximately 39 donors, aged about 6 to 95 years, were systemically healthy Caucasian individuals from Russia. About 9.1 milliliters of peripheral blood were collected from each donor into EDTA-treated Vacutainer tubes. PBMCs were isolated by Ficoll-Paque density-gradient centrifugation, with at least 7 million obtained per sample. Total RNA, at least 5.5 micrograms per sample, was extracted from PBMCs with Trizol reagent. The percentages of naive CD45RAhigh/CD27high T cells were determined by flow cytometry on a PBMC aliquot from every donor. Germline trimming: 4 bases from V, 13 bases from J; junction bases outside gene matches: 16. Inclusive of the bounding cysteine and phenylalanine, the CDR3 is 16 residues long. Of the read, only the CDR3 DNA is kept; its 48 bases are in frame from base 1.

Sample: blood. This receptor was taken from a man younger than 35 in good health. The chain links TRBV12-3 or TRBV12-4 with TRBJ2-1, with 10 bases aligning to TRBD1. The nucleotides are TGTGCCAGCAGTTCCCCCGGGACAGGGGCCCAGGTTGAACAGTTCTTC. This translates into CASSSPGTGAQVEQFF.